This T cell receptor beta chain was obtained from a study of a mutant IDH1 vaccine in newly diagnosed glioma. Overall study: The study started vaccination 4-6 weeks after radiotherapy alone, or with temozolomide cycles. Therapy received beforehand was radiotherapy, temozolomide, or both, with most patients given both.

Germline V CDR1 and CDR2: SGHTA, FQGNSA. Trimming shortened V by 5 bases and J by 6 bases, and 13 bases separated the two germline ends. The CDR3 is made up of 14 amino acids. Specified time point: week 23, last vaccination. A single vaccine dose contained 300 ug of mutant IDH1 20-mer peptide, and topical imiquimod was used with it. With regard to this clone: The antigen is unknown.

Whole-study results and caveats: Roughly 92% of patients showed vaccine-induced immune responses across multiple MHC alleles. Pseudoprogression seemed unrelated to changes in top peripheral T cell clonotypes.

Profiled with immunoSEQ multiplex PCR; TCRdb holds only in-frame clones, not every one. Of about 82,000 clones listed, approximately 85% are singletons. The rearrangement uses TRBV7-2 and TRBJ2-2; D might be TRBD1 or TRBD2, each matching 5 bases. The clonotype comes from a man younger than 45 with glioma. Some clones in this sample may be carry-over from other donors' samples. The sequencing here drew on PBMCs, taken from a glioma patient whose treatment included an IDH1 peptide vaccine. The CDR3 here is CASSLLGGAGELFF. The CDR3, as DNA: TGTGCCAGCAGCCTACTTGGGGGAGCCGGGGAGCTGTTTTTT.